The entry that follows covers one T cell receptor (beta chain) sequence. The study ran its PCR with 60 Vbeta and 13 Jbeta primers. In the authors' methods: The count from a later analysis was tens of millions of unique TCR beta chains, 9 million to 12 million of them shared. Some clones are missing from TCRdb's copy, which holds only in-frame ones; the method was immunoSEQ multiplex PCR. The V and J calls and clone size come from that table; D and trimming were worked out from the DNA. Among about 190,000 clones listed, over 70% were seen once. Germline V CDR1 and CDR2: SGHAT, FQNNGV. The V gene end was trimmed by 0 bases and the J gene end by 0 bases; junction bases not matched to a gene: 6. The CDR3 length is 18 residues. The data are from a study of cytomegalovirus exposure and HLA in healthy donors.

The chain uses TRBV11-2 and TRBJ2-2, with 8 bases matching TRBD1. The sequencing input was PBMCs. The clonotype comes from a man between 35 and 55 years old in good health and CMV-seropositive. CDR3 in DNA: TGTGCCAGCAGCTTAGAGGCGACAGGGGCGACGAACACCGGGGAGCTGTTTTTT. Its protein product is CASSLEATGATNTGELFF.